The T cell receptor (beta chain) under discussion was sequenced for a study of T cell responses to AZD1222 COVID-19 vaccine. Trimming cost V 5 bases and J 0 bases, with 11 bases left between them. Germline V gene sequence: CDR1 SGHVS, CDR2 FQNEAQ. CDR3 length: 14 amino acids. Sequenced by immunoSEQ multiplex PCR; TCRdb stores in-frame clones only, minus some. The sample gives over 60,000 clones, 88% of which show up once; 4% to 5% is in the top ten. Sequencing was performed on peripheral blood, taken 28 days after the second dose of the MenACWY control vaccine. This chain uses TRBV7-8 with TRBJ2-7, with D perhaps being TRBD1 or TRBD2 (5 bases each). The origin of this receptor is an adult who received the MenACWY meningococcal vaccine as a control. CDR3 sequence (DNA): TGTGCCAGCAGCCCGGGACGGTTCTCCTACGAGCAGTACTTC. It codes for CASSPGRFSYEQYF.